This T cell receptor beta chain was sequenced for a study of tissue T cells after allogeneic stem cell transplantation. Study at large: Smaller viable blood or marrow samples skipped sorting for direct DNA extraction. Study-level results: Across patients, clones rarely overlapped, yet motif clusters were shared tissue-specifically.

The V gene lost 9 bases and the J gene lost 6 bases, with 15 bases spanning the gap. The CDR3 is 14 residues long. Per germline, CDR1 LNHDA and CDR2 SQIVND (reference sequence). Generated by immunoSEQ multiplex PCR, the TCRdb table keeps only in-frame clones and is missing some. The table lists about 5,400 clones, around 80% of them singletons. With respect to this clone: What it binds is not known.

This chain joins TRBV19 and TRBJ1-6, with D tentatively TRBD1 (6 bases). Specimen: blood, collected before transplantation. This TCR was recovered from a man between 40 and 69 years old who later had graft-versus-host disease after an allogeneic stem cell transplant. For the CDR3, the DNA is TGTGCCAGCACCCAGGAGGGGGTTAATTCACCCCTCCACTTT. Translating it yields CASTQEGVNSPLHF. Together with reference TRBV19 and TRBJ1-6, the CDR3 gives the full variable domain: DGGITQSPKYLFRKEGQNVTLSCEQNLNHDAMYWYRQDPGQGLRLIYYSQIVNDFQKGDIAEGYSVSREKKESFPLTVTSAQKNPTAFYLCASTQEGVNSPLHFGNGTRLTVT.